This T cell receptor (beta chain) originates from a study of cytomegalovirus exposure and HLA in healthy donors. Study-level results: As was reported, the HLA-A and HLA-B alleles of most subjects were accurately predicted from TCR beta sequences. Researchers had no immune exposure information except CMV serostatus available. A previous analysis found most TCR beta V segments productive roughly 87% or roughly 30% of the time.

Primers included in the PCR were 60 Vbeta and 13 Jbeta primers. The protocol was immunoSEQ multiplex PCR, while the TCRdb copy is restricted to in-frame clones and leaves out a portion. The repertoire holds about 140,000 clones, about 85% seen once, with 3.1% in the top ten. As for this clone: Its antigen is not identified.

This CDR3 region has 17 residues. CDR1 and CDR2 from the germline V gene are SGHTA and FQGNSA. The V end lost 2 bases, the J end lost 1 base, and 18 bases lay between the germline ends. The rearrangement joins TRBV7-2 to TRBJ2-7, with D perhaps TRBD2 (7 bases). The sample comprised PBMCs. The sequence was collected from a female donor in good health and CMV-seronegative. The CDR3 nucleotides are TGTGCCAGCAGCTTAAAAGGGGGGGGTGAAGGGTCCTACGAGCAGTACTTC. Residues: CASSLKGGGEGSYEQYF.